Listed below are T cell receptor beta chains from one sample, sequenced in a study of long-term antiretroviral therapy in people with HIV. The data were produced by immunoSEQ multiplex PCR, yet TCRdb's version contains in-frame clones alone and is incomplete. The sample contains about 30,000 clones, 78% of which appear only once. The specimen was unsorted PBMCs, collected 1.5 years before starting antiretroviral therapy. These receptors were obtained from a man between 18 and 35 years old with HIV. Both conserved end residues are part of each CDR3. The D gene is left open where the match is weak. Expanded clones are given a class, and other clones once, few, many or no size at all.

J	D	V	size	CDR3	DNA
TRBJ2-7	.	TRBV5-1	.	CASSHPDGYEQYF	TGCGCCAGCAGCCACCCGGACGGCTACGAGCAGTACTTC
TRBJ1-1	.	TRBV18	.	CASSPTSDEAFF	TGTGCCAGCTCACCCACTTCAGATGAAGCTTTCTTT
TRBJ1-5	.	TRBV28	.	CASSKFGPGTQPQHF	TGTGCCAGCAGTAAATTCGGTCCGGGGACGCAGCCCCAGCATTTT
TRBJ2-5	.	TRBV6-6	.	CASSPDLRETQYF	TGTGCCAGCAGCCCTGATTTGAGAGAGACCCAGTACTTC
TRBJ2-3	TRBD1	TRBV7-2	.	CASSLGQGPDTQYF	TGTGCCAGCAGCCTCGGACAGGGCCCCGATACGCAGTATTTT
TRBJ1-2	.	TRBV5-6	.	CASSLGDYGYTF	TGTGCCAGCAGTCTTGGGGACTATGGCTACACCTTC
TRBJ2-7	.	TRBV7-2	.	CASSLGRGSYEQYF	TGTGCCAGCAGCTTAGGGCGGGGTTCCTACGAGCAGTACTTC
TRBJ2-7	.	TRBV10-3	.	CAIRAGIGYEQYF	TGTGCCATCAGGGCAGGGATAGGATACGAGCAGTACTTC
TRBJ1-1	.	TRBV6-5	.	CASRSNTEAFF	TGTGCCAGCAGATCGAACACTGAAGCTTTCTTT
TRBJ2-4	.	TRBV21-1	.	CASSKSGGLAKNIQYF	TGTGCCAGCAGCAAAAGCGGCGGCTTAGCCAAAAACATTCAGTACTTC
TRBJ1-1	.	TRBV28	.	CASSSRGWTEAFF	TGTGCCAGCAGCTCGCGGGGCTGGACTGAAGCTTTCTTT
TRBJ1-2	.	TRBV5-1	few	CASSLGVSYGYTF	TGCGCCAGCAGCTTGGGGGTGAGCTATGGCTACACCTTC
TRBJ2-7	.	TRBV7-9	few	CASSLDASYEQYF	TGTGCCAGCAGCTTAGATGCCTCCTACGAGCAGTACTTC
TRBJ1-6	TRBD1	TRBV2	medium-sized	CASSDGQGASYNSPLHF	TGTGCCAGCAGTGATGGACAGGGGGCTTCCTATAATTCACCCCTCCACTTT
TRBJ2-7	.	TRBV7-3	few	CASSLNRGIIREQYF	TGTGCCAGCAGCTTAAATCGGGGGATAATTAGGGAGCAGTACTTC
TRBJ1-6	.	TRBV4-1	.	CASSQVPGTSYNSPLHF	TGCGCCAGCAGCCAAGTTCCGGGAACCTCCTATAATTCACCCCTCCACTTT
TRBJ2-7	.	TRBV18	few	CASSMDSSYEQYF	TGTGCCAGCTCGATGGACAGCTCCTACGAGCAGTACTTC
TRBJ1-3	TRBD1	TRBV5-1	.	CATKTGTGLGNTIYF	TGCGCCACCAAAACCGGGACAGGACTAGGAAACACCATATATTTT
TRBJ2-1	.	TRBV6-5	.	CASSPLDLLNEQFF	TGTGCCAGCAGTCCACTGGACCTCTTGAATGAGCAGTTCTTC
TRBJ1-1	.	TRBV12-5	once	CASGLGLNEAFF	TGTGCTAGTGGGCTGGGACTGAATGAAGCTTTCTTT
TRBJ1-5	.	TRBV7-2	.	CASSLLGRTYSNQPQHF	TGTGCCAGCAGCTTATTAGGCAGAACCTATAGCAATCAGCCCCAGCATTTT
TRBJ1-2	.	TRBV19	few	CASSAPGAYYGYTF	TGTGCCAGTAGTGCGCCAGGGGCCTACTATGGCTACACCTTC
TRBJ2-1	TRBD2	TRBV28	.	CASSLFPAGEGNEQFF	TGTGCCAGCAGTTTATTTCCAGCGGGAGAGGGGAATGAGCAGTTCTTC
TRBJ1-4	.	TRBV30	.	CAWSVQGDPHF	TGTGCCTGGAGTGTACAAGGGGACCCTCATTTT
TRBJ2-5	TRBD2	TRBV7-9	once	CASSRTSGVETQYF	TGTGCCAGCAGCAGGACTAGCGGGGTGGAGACCCAGTACTTC
TRBJ2-5	.	TRBV19	.	CASTTNGPSGETQYF	TGTGCCAGTACCACTAACGGACCTTCTGGGGAGACCCAGTACTTC
TRBJ1-2	TRBD1	TRBV29-1	.	CSVVAGGGYTF	TGCAGCGTTGTGGCAGGGGGCGGCTACACCTTC
TRBJ2-2	TRBD2	TRBV10-3	.	CATDQTSGGSTGELFF	TGTGCCACCGACCAGACTAGCGGGGGGTCTACCGGGGAGCTGTTTTTT
TRBJ1-6	TRBD1	TRBV30	.	CAWSGTGDNSPLHF	TGTGCCTGGAGTGGGACAGGGGATAATTCACCCCTCCACTTT
TRBJ2-7	.	TRBV5-1	.	CASSVSGGSYEQYF	TGCGCCAGCAGCGTCTCCGGCGGGTCCTACGAGCAGTACTTC
TRBJ1-1	.	TRBV6-6	.	CASRDDAYQNTEAFF	TGTGCCAGCAGGGACGACGCCTACCAAAACACTGAAGCTTTCTTT
TRBJ1-5	.	TRBV15	.	CATSRALGGPQHF	TGTGCCACCAGCAGAGCACTAGGAGGACCCCAGCATTTT
TRBJ1-5	.	TRBV28	few	CATRDTYQPQHF	TGTGCCACACGGGACACCTATCAGCCCCAGCATTTT
TRBJ2-2	TRBD1	TRBV7-9	once	CASISGTEWNTGELFF	TGTGCCAGCATCTCTGGGACAGAGTGGAACACCGGGGAGCTGTTTTTT
TRBJ1-2	TRBD1	TRBV19	.	CASSIMGQSKGYTF	TGTGCCAGTAGTATAATGGGACAGTCCAAAGGCTACACCTTC
TRBJ2-7	.	TRBV11-2	few	CASSLDHPRSSSYEQYF	TGTGCCAGCAGCTTAGATCACCCCAGGTCAAGCTCCTACGAGCAGTACTTC
TRBJ1-2	TRBD1	TRBV7-9	.	CASSLSTGGGYGYTF	TGTGCCAGCAGCTTATCGACAGGGGGAGGCTATGGCTACACCTTC
TRBJ1-1	.	TRBV6-1	few	CASSDRFHTEAFF	TGTGCCAGCAGTGACCGATTTCACACTGAAGCTTTCTTT
TRBJ2-2	.	TRBV28	once	CASSLGGTLNTGELFF	TGTGCCAGCAGTTTAGGGGGGACTCTTAACACCGGGGAGCTGTTTTTT